This T cell receptor (beta chain) stems from a study of T cell responses to AZD1222 COVID-19 vaccine. The study's findings and limits: White British ancestry dominated among donors, who included more females, and clonal diversity was possibly underestimated.

Worth noting for this clone: Its antigen is undetermined.

V lost 6 bases and J lost 1, with 3 bases in between. The length of the CDR3 is 11 residues. The germline CDR1 and CDR2 sequences are MGHDK and SYGVNS. Using immunoSEQ multiplex PCR, the repertoire was profiled, and TCRdb retains in-frame clones only, with some absent. The table lists roughly 110,000 clones, approximately 90% of them singletons. This clonotype was obtained from an adult who received the AZD1222 COVID-19 vaccine. The chain has TRBV25-1 and TRBJ1-1; D is undetermined. This specimen was peripheral blood, taken 28 days after the second AZD1222 dose. CDR3 amino acids: CASRENTEAFF. The DNA for the CDR3 is TGTGCCAGCAGGGAGAACACTGAAGCTTTCTTT.